The 6 T cell receptor beta chains below come from one sample, sequenced in a study of shared clonotypes between healthy human individuals. Sequencing was performed with immunoSEQ multiplex PCR; in TCRdb, only in-frame clones are kept and a portion is missing. Of 2 million to 2.5 million clones in the sample, roughly 93% were seen once. Sequencing was done on a sample of naive CD4+ T cells from PBMCs. Regarding subset: CD45RA+ positively selected. These receptor sequences come from a man between 18 and 35 years old in good health. Some clones in this sample may be carry-over from other donors' samples.

This chain uses TRBV10-3 with TRBJ1-3; D gene ambiguous. Trimming stripped 4 bases from V and 5 bases from J, with 9 bases between. The CDR3 has 13 residues. Germline CDR1 and CDR2: ENHRY and SYGVKD. The CDR3 spells CAISGTARNTIYF. The CDR3 DNA reads TGTGCCATCAGTGGCACAGCTAGAAACACCATATATTTT.

CDR3 coding DNA: TGTGCCAGCAGCCAGGAAGGACAGACCTTTTGGGAAGATACGCAGTATTTT. This gives the protein CASSQEGQTFWEDTQYF. V is TRBV14 and J is TRBJ2-3; tentatively, D is TRBD1 (6 bases). Germline V lookup: CDR1 SGHDN, CDR2 FVKESK. The CDR3 loop spans 17 amino acids. V was cut by 3 bases and J by 5 bases, with 21 bases left in between.

The V gene is TRBV19, the J gene TRBJ1-1, with D perhaps TRBD1 (5 bases). Germline V gene lookup returns CDR1 LNHDA and CDR2 SQIVND (reference sequence). V was pared by 3 bases and J by 1 base, with 15 bases between. The CDR3 covers 16 residues. CDR3 DNA: TGTGCCAGTAGTATTGTCGGACGGACAACGAACACTGAAGCTTTCTTT. Amino acids: CASSIVGRTTNTEAFF.

This sequence joins TRBV2 and TRBJ2-2; 8 positions match TRBD2. Germline V gene lookup returns CDR1 SNHLY and CDR2 FYNNEI. V lost 5 bases and J lost 1; bases outside the gene matches: 6. This CDR3 is 16 amino acids long. The CDR3 loop is CASSFSGVGNTGELFF. In DNA form, the CDR3 reads TGTGCCAGCAGTTTTAGCGGGGTAGGGAACACCGGGGAGCTGTTTTTT.

This clone was picked up a small number of times. The chain links TRBV7-9 to TRBJ1-1, with a tentative D call TRBD1 (6 bases). CDR1 is SEHNR, CDR2 FQNEAQ, per germline (reference sequence). CDR3 length: 14 residues. V shed 3 bases and J shed 1 base, with 9 bases lying between them. CDR3 loop: CASSFGQTNTEAFF. The CDR3 DNA reads TGTGCCAGCAGCTTCGGACAGACGAACACTGAAGCTTTCTTT.

The gene calls are TRBV10-3 and TRBJ2-1, with a possible D match to TRBD2 (6 bases). Deletions cut 5 bases from V and 2 bases from J, with 16 bases between. CDR3 length: 16 amino acids. Germline V gives CDR1 ENHRY, CDR2 SYGVKD. CDR3 sequence: CAISPTSSETYNEQFF. CDR3 DNA: TGTGCCATCAGTCCAACTTCTAGCGAAACCTACAATGAGCAGTTCTTC.